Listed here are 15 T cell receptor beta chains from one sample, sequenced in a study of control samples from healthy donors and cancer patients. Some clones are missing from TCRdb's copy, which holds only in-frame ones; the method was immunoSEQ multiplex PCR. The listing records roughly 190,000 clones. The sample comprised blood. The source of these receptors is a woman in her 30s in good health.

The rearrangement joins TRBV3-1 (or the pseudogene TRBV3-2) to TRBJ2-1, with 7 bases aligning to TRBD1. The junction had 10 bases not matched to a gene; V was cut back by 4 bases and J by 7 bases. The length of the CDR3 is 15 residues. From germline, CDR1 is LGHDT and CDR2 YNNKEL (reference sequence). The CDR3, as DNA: TGTGCCAGCAGCCCAGCCGAGGGGGCAAAGAATGAGCAGTTCTTC. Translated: CASSPAEGAKNEQFF.

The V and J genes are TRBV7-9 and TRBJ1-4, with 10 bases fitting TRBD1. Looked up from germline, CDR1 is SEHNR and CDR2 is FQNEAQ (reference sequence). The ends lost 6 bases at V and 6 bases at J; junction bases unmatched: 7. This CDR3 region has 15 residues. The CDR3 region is CASSPGQGEYEKLFF. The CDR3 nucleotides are TGTGCCAGCAGTCCCGGACAGGGGGAGTATGAAAAACTGTTTTTT.

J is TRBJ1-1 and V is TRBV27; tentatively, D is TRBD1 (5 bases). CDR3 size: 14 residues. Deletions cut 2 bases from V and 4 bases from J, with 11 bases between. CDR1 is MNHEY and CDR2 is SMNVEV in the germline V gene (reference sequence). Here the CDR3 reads CASSLVWGGTEAFF. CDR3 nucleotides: TGTGCCAGCAGTTTAGTTTGGGGGGGCACTGAAGCTTTCTTT.

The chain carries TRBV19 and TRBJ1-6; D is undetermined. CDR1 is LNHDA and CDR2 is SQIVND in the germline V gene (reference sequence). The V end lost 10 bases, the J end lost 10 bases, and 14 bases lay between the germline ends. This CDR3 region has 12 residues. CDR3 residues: CATNLRGSPLHF. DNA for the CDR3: TGTGCCACAAACCTACGAGGGTCACCCCTCCACTTT.

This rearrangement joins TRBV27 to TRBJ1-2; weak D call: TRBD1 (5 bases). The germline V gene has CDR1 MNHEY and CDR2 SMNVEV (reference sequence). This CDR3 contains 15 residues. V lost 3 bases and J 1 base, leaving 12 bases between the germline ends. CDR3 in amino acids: CASSLMAGRNYGYTF. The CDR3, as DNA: TGTGCCAGCAGTTTGATGGCAGGGCGTAACTATGGCTACACCTTC.

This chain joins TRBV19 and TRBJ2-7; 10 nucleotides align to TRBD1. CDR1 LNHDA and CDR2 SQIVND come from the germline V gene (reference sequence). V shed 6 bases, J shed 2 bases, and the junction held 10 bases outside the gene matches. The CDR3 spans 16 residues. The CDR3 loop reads CASSLTGGGEAYEQYF. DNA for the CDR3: TGTGCCAGTAGCCTGACAGGGGGCGGAGAGGCCTACGAGCAGTACTTC.

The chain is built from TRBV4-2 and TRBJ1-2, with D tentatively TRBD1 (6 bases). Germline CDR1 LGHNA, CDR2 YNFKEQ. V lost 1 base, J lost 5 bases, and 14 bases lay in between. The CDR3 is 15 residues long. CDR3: CASSQASGGGYGYTF. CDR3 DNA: TGTGCCAGCAGCCAAGCGTCCGGGGGCGGTTATGGCTACACCTTC.

Written as DNA, the CDR3 is TGTGCCAGCTCTCTCGGGGGCAGCATATCCTACGAGCAGTACTTC. This codes for CASSLGGSISYEQYF. The rearrangement uses TRBV18 and TRBJ2-7; D assignment may be TRBD1 or TRBD2 (6 bases each). V was shortened by 6 bases and J by 1 base, with 16 bases between the two germline ends. The CDR3 spans 15 residues. CDR1 and CDR2 from the germline V gene are KGHSH and LQKENI.

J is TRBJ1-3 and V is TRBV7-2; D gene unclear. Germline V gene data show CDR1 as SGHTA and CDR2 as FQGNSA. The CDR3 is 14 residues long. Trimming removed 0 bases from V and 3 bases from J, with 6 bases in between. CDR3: CASSLAALGNTIYF. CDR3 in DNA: TGTGCCAGCAGCTTAGCCGCACTTGGAAACACCATATATTTT.

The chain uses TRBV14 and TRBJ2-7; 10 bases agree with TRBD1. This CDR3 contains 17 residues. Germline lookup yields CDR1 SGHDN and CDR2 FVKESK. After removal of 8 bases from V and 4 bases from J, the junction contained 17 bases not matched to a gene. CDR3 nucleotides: TGTGCCAGCGGCCCAATTAGGACAGGGGGGATTCCTTACGAGCAGTACTTC. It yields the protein CASGPIRTGGIPYEQYF.

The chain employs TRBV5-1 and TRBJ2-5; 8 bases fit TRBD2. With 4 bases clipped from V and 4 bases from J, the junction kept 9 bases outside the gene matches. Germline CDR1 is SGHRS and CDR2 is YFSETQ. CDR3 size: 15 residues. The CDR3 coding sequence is TGCGCCAGCAGCAAGGGACTAGGGGTAGGAGAGACCCAGTACTTC. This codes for CASSKGLGVGETQYF. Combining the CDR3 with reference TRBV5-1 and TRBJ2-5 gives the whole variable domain KAGVTQTPRYLIKTRGQQVTLSCSPISGHRSVSWYQQTPGQGLQFLFEYFSETQRNKGNFPGRFSGRQFSNSRSEMNVSTLELGDSALYLCASSKGLGVGETQYFGPGTRLLVL.

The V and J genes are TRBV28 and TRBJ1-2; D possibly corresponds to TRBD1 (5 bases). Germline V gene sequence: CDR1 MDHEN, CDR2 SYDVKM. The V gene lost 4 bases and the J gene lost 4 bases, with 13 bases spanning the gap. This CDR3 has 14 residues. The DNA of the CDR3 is TGTGCCAGCAGTTCTTACGGGGCGCTCTATGGCTACACCTTC. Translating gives CASSSYGALYGYTF.

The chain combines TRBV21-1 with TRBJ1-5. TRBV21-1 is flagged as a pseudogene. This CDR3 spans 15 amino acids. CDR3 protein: CASSHLRDRNQPQHF. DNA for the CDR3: TGTGCCAGCAGCCACCTCCGGGACCGAAATCAGCCCCAGCATTTT.

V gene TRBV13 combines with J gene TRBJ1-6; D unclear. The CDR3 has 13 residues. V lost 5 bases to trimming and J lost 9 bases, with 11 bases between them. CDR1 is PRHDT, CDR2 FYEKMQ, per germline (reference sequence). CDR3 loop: CASSPTGISPLHF. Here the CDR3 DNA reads TGTGCCAGCAGCCCGACTGGGATTTCACCCCTCCACTTT.

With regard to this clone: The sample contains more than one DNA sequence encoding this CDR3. As DNA, the CDR3 is TGCGCCAGCAGCACCGGACAGGGAAATTCACCCCTCCACTTT. This codes for CASSTGQGNSPLHF. The chain employs TRBV5-1 and TRBJ1-6, with TRBD1 matching over 8 bases. The CDR3 has 14 amino acids. Trimming cost V 4 bases and J 7 bases; bases outside gene matches: 4. Germline V CDR1 and CDR2: SGHRS, YFSETQ.